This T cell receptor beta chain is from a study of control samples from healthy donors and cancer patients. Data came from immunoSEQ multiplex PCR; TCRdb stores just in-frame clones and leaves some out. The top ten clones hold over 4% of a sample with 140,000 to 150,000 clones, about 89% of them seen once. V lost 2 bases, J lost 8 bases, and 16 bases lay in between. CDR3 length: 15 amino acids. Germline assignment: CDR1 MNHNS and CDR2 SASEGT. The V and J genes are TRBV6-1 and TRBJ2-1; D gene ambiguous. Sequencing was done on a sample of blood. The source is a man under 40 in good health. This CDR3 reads CASSEYRRFNDEQFF. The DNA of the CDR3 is TGTGCCAGCAGTGAATATCGCCGATTCAACGATGAGCAGTTCTTC.